This T cell receptor (beta chain) was sequenced in a study of radiotherapy plus CTLA-4 blockade in lung cancer. The germline V and J ends were trimmed by 3 bases and 3 bases, with 9 bases remaining between them. Germline V gene sequence: CDR1 SNHLY, CDR2 FYNNEI. CDR3 length equals 14 residues. This clone appeared a few times. TCRdb's table, derived via immunoSEQ multiplex PCR, lists solely in-frame clones and lacks some. The sample includes some 50,000 clones, 65% to 80% of them seen just once. Sequences were derived from peripheral blood, sampled from a patient treated with radiotherapy plus ipilimumab. The source is a human donor with non-small cell lung cancer who had a partial response to radiotherapy plus ipilimumab. This sequence joins TRBV2 and TRBJ1-3; D not certain. CDR3 in amino acids: CASSDPDIGNTIYF. For the CDR3, the DNA is TGTGCCAGCAGTGATCCCGACATTGGAAACACCATATATTTT.